The next 6 T cell receptor beta chains were all read from a single sample in a study of T cell repertoires in cytomegalovirus infection. From the reads, TCRdb called clonotypes with MiXCR, one entry per CDR3 protein. The table has 450,000 to 650,000 distinct CDR3 sequences, under 45% seen once. Their antigen targets remain unknown. This material consisted of cultured PBMCs, taken from culture after CMV antigen stimulation. These receptor sequences come from a human donor in good health (CMV status not recorded). Some clones in this sample may be carry-over from other donors' samples.

This clonotype was recorded many times. V and J are TRBV7-2 and TRBJ2-3, with 7 bases lining up with TRBD1. J lost 4 bases, V lost 4 bases, and 2 bases had no gene match. The CDR3 totals 13 residues. Germline CDR1 and CDR2: SGHTA and FQGNSA. CDR3 protein: CASSSTGADTQYF. The CDR3 bases are TGTGCCAGCAGCTCCACAGGGGCAGATACGCAGTATTTT.

The J gene is TRBJ2-1, the V gene TRBV4-1; 9 bases match TRBD2. This CDR3 is built from 17 residues. Germline lookup yields CDR1 MGHRA and CDR2 YSYEKL. Trimming at V came to 0 bases and at J to 4 bases, leaving 7 bases not matched to a gene. The chain's CDR3 is CASSQDVSGGAYNEQFF. CDR3 DNA: TGCGCCAGCAGCCAAGATGTTAGCGGGGGAGCGTACAATGAGCAGTTCTTC.

The chain recombines TRBV6-1 with TRBJ1-2; D perhaps matches TRBD1 (5 bases). CDR1 is MNHNS, CDR2 SASEGT, per germline. V lost 2 bases and J lost 5, with 9 bases in between. CDR3 length: 13 residues. This chain's CDR3 is CASSEMRGYGYTF. CDR3 bases: TGTGCCAGCAGTGAAATGAGGGGTTATGGCTACACCTTC.

Only a few counts were recorded for this clonotype. The chain carries TRBV7-2 and TRBJ2-3; D is ambiguous. CDR3 size: 14 residues. CDR1 and CDR2 (germline): SGHTA, FQGNSA. V lost 1 base to trimming and J lost 5 bases, with 10 bases between them. The CDR3 reads CASSLGVARDTQYF. The CDR3 bases are TGTGCCAGCAGCTTAGGCGTTGCGAGAGATACGCAGTATTTT.

The chain combines TRBV11-2 with TRBJ2-3, with D perhaps matching TRBD2 (6 bases). Germline V gene sequence: CDR1 SGHAT, CDR2 FQNNGV. The CDR3 has 16 amino acids. V was trimmed by 3 bases and J by 8 bases, leaving 21 bases between them. This CDR3 is CASSLHGGGGVGTQYF. The CDR3 coding sequence is TGTGCCAGCAGCTTGCACGGGGGAGGTGGTGTGGGTACGCAGTATTTT.

The gene calls are TRBV7-6 and TRBJ2-7; D is perhaps TRBD1 (5 bases). Trimming left V 3 bases short and J 5 bases short, with 17 bases between. From germline, CDR1 is SGHVS and CDR2 FNYEAQ. The CDR3 extends over 15 amino acids. The DNA of the CDR3 is TGTGCCAGCAGCTTTCGGCAGGGAATTTTAAACGAGCAGTACTTC. Its protein product is CASSFRQGILNEQYF.